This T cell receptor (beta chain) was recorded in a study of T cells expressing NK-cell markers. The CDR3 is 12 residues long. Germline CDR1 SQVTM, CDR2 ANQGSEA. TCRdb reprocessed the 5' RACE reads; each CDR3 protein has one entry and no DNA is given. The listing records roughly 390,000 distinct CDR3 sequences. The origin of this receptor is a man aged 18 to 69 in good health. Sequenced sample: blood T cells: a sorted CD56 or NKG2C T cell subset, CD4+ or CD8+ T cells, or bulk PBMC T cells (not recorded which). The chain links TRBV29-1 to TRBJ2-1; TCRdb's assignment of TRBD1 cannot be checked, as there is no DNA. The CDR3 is CSLTARHNEQFF.